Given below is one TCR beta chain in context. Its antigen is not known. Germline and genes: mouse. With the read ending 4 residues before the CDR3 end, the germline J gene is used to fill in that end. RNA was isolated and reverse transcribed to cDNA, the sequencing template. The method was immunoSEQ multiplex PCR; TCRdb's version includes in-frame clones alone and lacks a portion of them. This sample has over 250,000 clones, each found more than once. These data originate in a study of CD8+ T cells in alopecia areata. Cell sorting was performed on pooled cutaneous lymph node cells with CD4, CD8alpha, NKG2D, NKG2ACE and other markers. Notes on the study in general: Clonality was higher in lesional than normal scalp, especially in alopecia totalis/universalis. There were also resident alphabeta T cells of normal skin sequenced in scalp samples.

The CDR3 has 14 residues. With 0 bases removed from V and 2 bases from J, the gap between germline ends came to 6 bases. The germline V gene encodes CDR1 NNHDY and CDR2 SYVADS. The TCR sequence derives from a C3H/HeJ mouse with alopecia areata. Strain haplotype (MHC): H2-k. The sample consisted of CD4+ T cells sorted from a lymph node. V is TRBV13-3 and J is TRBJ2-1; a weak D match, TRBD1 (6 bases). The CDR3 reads CASSDDRDYAEQFF. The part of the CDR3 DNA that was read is TGTGCCAGCAGTGATGACAGGGACTATGCT.